This T cell receptor (beta chain) was obtained from a study of T cells in Graves' hyperthyroidism and ophthalmopathy. Regions amplified from RNA transcripts were the TCR beta CDR3 regions. The HTBI set primed first-round TCR CDR3 RT-PCR. TCRdb re-analysed the multiplex PCR reads in MiXCR, keeping a single row per CDR3 protein. Of approximately 700,000 distinct CDR3 sequences listed, around 15% are singletons. This clonotype was seen only a few times. The junction departs from germline at one end; a sequencing error may be responsible. The germline CDR1 and CDR2 sequences are SQVTM and ANQGSEA. This CDR3 comprises 13 residues.

J is TRBJ2-4 and V is TRBV29-1, with D possibly being TRBD2 (6 bases). This clonotype was obtained from a young man with Graves' hyperthyroidism. Sequencing was performed on blood. The CDR3 DNA sequence: TGCAGCGTACGACGTGGAGGGGTAAACATTCGGTACTTC. Protein sequence: CSVRRGGVNIRYF.